This T cell receptor (beta chain) was identified during a study of blood T cell repertoires in COVID-19. Study-wide context: Specimens from acute and convalescent COVID-19 originated in the United States, Italy and Spain. T cells, B-cell-depleted T cells, or PBMCs provided the cDNA or gDNA that served as material.

Authors' methods: Scientists estimated how many nucleated cells there were by amplifying reference gene primers. Sequenced by immunoSEQ multiplex PCR; TCRdb stores in-frame clones only, minus some. V, J and clone size derive from that table, while D and trimming were established from the DNA sequence. In the table there are under 85,000 clones, 88% of which are singletons. The V gene lost 5 bases and the J gene lost 11 bases, with 12 bases spanning the gap. This CDR3 is built from 11 residues. This chain joins TRBV12-3 or TRBV12-4 and TRBJ1-1, with TRBD1 as a possible D gene (6 bases). The specimen was peripheral blood. This receptor was taken from a man aged 65-85 years with acute or convalescent COVID-19. The CDR3 protein is CASSLQGPAFF. The DNA for the CDR3 is TGTGCCAGCAGTCTACAGGGACCGGCTTTCTTT.